Shown below are 6 T cell receptor beta chains from a single sample sequenced in a study of T cells expressing NK-cell markers. TCRdb reprocessed the 5' RACE reads, keeping one entry per CDR3 protein, no DNA. Found here are 500,000 to 700,000 distinct CDR3 sequences; the top ten clones hold less than 4.5%. Sequencing input: blood T cells: a sorted CD56 or NKG2C T cell subset, CD4+ or CD8+ T cells, or bulk PBMC T cells (not recorded which). All receptors come from a man between 18 and 35 years old in good health.

The chain combines TRBV6-5 with TRBJ1-4; without DNA, the TCRdb call of TRBD1 cannot be checked. In germline, CDR1 is MNHEY, CDR2 SVGAGI. The CDR3 loop spans 17 amino acids. CDR3 in amino acids: CASSYLPGTGIGEKLFF.

The chain joins TRBV15 to TRBJ1-4; absent DNA, TCRdb's TRBD1 call cannot be checked. The CDR3 has 15 residues. CDR1 is LNHNV and CDR2 is YYDKDF in the germline V gene (reference sequence). This CDR3 reads CATSRGPSANEKLFF. Supplemented by reference TRBV15 and TRBJ1-4, the full variable domain reads DAMVIQNPRYQVTQFGKPVTLSCSQTLNHNVMYWYQQKSSQAPKLLFHYYDKDFNNEADTPDNFQSRRPNTSFCFLDIRSPGLGDTAMYLCATSRGPSANEKLFFGSGTQLSVL.

The V gene is TRBV24-1, the J gene TRBJ2-1; absent DNA, TCRdb's TRBD1 call cannot be checked. The CDR3 spans 14 residues. Germline CDR1 reads KGHDR; CDR2 reads SFDVKD. CDR3: CATSDPVGGNEQFF.

The chain has TRBV4-2 and TRBJ2-1. The CDR3 length is 15 residues. Germline V gives CDR1 LGHNA, CDR2 YNFKEQ. CDR3 protein: CASSQDSNTYNEQFF.

This chain joins TRBV5-1 and TRBJ2-3; TCRdb's D gene call, TRBD1, goes unchecked for lack of DNA. The CDR3 covers 16 residues. Per germline, CDR1 SGHRS and CDR2 YFSETQ. The CDR3 loop is CASKSLDRPRGDTQYF.

This chain uses TRBV11-2 with TRBJ2-5. This CDR3 spans 11 amino acids. The V gene's germline CDR1 is SGHAT and CDR2 FQNNGV. CDR3 sequence: CASTWGGTQYF.